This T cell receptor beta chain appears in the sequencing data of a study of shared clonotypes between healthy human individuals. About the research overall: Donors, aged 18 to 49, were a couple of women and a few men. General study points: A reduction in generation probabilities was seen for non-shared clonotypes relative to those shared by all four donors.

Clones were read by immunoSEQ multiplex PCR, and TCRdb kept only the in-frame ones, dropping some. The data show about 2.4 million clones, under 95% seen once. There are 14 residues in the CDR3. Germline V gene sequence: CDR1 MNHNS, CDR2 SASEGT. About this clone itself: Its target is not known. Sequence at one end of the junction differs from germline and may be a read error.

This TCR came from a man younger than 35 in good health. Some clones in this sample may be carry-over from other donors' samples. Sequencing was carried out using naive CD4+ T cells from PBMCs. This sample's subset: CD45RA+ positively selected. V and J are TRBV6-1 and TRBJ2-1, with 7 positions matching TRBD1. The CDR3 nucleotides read TGTGCCAGCAGCGAAGACAGGGTTTTCAATGAGCAGTTCTTC. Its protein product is CASSEDRVFNEQFF.